This passage covers 28 T cell receptor beta chains from one sample sequenced in a study of CD8 T cells in Susac syndrome. Random-hexamer reverse transcription was applied to roughly 0.5 to 1 ug RNA. Via MiXCR, TCRdb re-called the immunoSEQ multiplex PCR reads, giving one row per CDR3 protein. The data hold fewer than 350,000 distinct CDR3 sequences, with roughly 94% observed a single time. The source material was CD4+ T cells from PBMCs. The receptors were sampled from a human donor with multiple sclerosis.

The V and J genes are TRBV9 and TRBJ2-2, with no clear D. Germline V gene lookup returns CDR1 SGDLS and CDR2 YYNGEE. The CDR3 spans 14 residues. V was cut by 0 bases and J by 5 bases, with 8 bases left in between. The CDR3, as DNA: TGTGCCAGCAGCGTAGAGGGCCGAACCGGGGAGCTGTTTTTT. Amino acid sequence: CASSVEGRTGELFF.

The chain has TRBV16 and TRBJ1-3; D unclear. The CDR3 is 16 residues long. The germline gives CDR1 KGHSY, CDR2 FQNENV. V lost 2 bases and J 0 bases, leaving 11 bases between the germline ends. The CDR3 region has the DNA TGTGCCAGCAGCCAAAGAGGGCAGTTCTCTGGAAACACCATATATTTT. It yields the protein CASSQRGQFSGNTIYF.

The chain links TRBV11-1 to TRBJ2-2, with 7 bases fitting TRBD1. CDR3 length: 18 amino acids. Germline trimming cut 5 bases from V and 2 bases from J; bases unmatched to any gene: 14. The germline V gene has CDR1 SGHAT and CDR2 FQDESV (reference sequence). CDR3 residues: CASSPLSGAGGNTGELFF. DNA for the CDR3: TGTGCCAGCAGCCCCCTCTCTGGAGCAGGGGGAAACACCGGGGAGCTGTTTTTT.

V gene TRBV15 combines with J gene TRBJ1-4; maybe TRBD1 (5 bases). The CDR3 runs to 16 residues. V gave up 2 bases and J gave up 7 bases, with 17 bases separating them. Germline CDR1 and CDR2: LNHNV and YYDKDF (reference sequence). The CDR3 protein is CATSRRTGTWSEKLFF. CDR3 bases: TGTGCCACCAGCAGACGCACCGGGACTTGGAGTGAAAAACTGTTTTTT.

This clonotype appeared a single time. The chain links TRBV5-1 to TRBJ2-7; 8 bases are a match to TRBD2. CDR3 length: 15 amino acids. The germline gives CDR1 SGHRS, CDR2 YFSETQ. V gave up 4 bases and J gave up 4 bases; unmatched junction bases: 10. CDR3 protein: CASSPGGGLRYEQYF. The CDR3 nucleotides are TGCGCCAGCAGCCCGGGAGGGGGACTGAGATACGAGCAGTACTTC.

This sequence joins TRBV6-1 and TRBJ2-7; possible D gene TRBD2, 5 bases. This CDR3 is built from 16 residues. The V gene's germline CDR1 is MNHNS and CDR2 SASEGT. Trimming left V 5 bases short and J 4 bases short, with 21 bases between. The CDR3 spells CASSPLTSRLTYEQYF. In DNA form, the CDR3 reads TGTGCCAGCAGTCCCCTTACTAGTCGGCTCACATACGAGCAGTACTTC.

The chain is built from TRBV3-1 and TRBJ2-1; the D gene could be TRBD1 or TRBD2 (5 bases each). The CDR3 loop spans 17 amino acids. CDR1 and CDR2 from the germline V gene are LGHDT and YNNKEL (reference sequence). The V and J ends lost 0 bases and 4 bases respectively, with 16 bases between them. The CDR3 nucleotides are TGTGCCAGCAGCCAAGATCGACAGCGGAACTTGTACAATGAGCAGTTCTTC. Its translation: CASSQDRQRNLYNEQFF.

V and J are TRBV11-2 and TRBJ2-7; 11 bases match TRBD1. Germline CDR1 reads SGHAT; CDR2 reads FQNNGV. Germline trimming cut 8 bases from V and 2 bases from J; bases unmatched to any gene: 8. The CDR3 has 15 amino acids. The CDR3 DNA reads as TGTGCCAGCGCCGGACAGGGACAGGGGGCCTACGAGCAGTACTTC. This encodes CASAGQGQGAYEQYF. Using reference TRBV11-2 and TRBJ2-7 for the parts outside the CDR3, the full variable domain is EAGVAQSPRYKIIEKRQSVAFWCNPISGHATLYWYQQILGQGPKLLIQFQNNGVVDDSQLPKDRFSAERLKGVDSTLKIQPAKLEDSAVYLCASAGQGQGAYEQYFGPGTRLTVT.

The chain employs TRBV25-1 and TRBJ2-1; 11 bases are a match to TRBD2. There are 15 residues in the CDR3. J lost 12 bases, V lost 5 bases, and 12 bases had no gene match. Germline V gives CDR1 MGHDK, CDR2 SYGVNS. This chain's CDR3 is CASSPSGGLSSGQFF. CDR3 coding DNA: TGTGCCAGCAGTCCTAGCGGGGGGCTCAGTTCCGGGCAGTTCTTC.

The rearrangement links TRBV6-2 or TRBV6-3 to TRBJ2-7, with 7 positions matching TRBD2. Trimming at V came to 6 bases and at J to 0 bases, leaving 5 bases not matched to a gene. Per germline, CDR1 MNHEY and CDR2 SVGEGT. The CDR3 length is 14 residues. DNA for the CDR3: TGTGCCAGCAGACCTAGGACTAGCTCCTACGAGCAGTACTTC. This translates into CASRPRTSSYEQYF.

This chain joins TRBV20-1 and TRBJ2-2; 10 positions agree with TRBD2. This CDR3 has 15 residues. Trimming cost V 3 bases and J 6 bases; bases outside gene matches: 7. Germline V gene data show CDR1 as DFQATT and CDR2 as SNEGSKA (reference sequence). The CDR3 region has the DNA TGCAGTGCTAGGCCCCCAGCGGGGGGGCCCGGGGAGCTGTTTTTT. Its translation: CSARPPAGGPGELFF.

This clonotype was detected only once. The CDR3 sequence: CASGWRGPNTGELFF. The CDR3 DNA follows: TGTGCCAGTGGGTGGAGGGGCCCTAACACCGGGGAGCTGTTTTTT. The J gene is TRBJ2-2, the V gene TRBV19; D possibly corresponds to TRBD2 (6 bases). Germline lookup yields CDR1 LNHDA and CDR2 SQIVND (reference sequence). The CDR3 contains 15 residues. V dropped 8 bases and J dropped 2 bases, with 15 bases sitting between them.

The chain combines TRBV5-4 with TRBJ1-1; D is uncertain. This CDR3 spans 13 amino acids. V was cut by 0 bases and J by 4 bases, with 7 bases left in between. Per germline, CDR1 SGHNT and CDR2 YYREEE (reference sequence). Written as DNA, the CDR3 is TGTGCCAGCAGCTTGGTCGAGAGCACTGAAGCTTTCTTT. Translating gives CASSLVESTEAFF.

The chain combines TRBV7-6 with TRBJ2-5; D uncertain. The V gene lost 0 bases and the J gene lost 5 bases, with 7 bases spanning the gap. The CDR3 sequence is 13 residues long. Germline V CDR1 and CDR2: SGHVS, FNYEAQ. This CDR3 reads CASSLAGLETQYF. The CDR3 DNA sequence: TGTGCCAGCAGCTTAGCGGGCCTGGAGACCCAGTACTTC.

V gene TRBV6-5 combines with J gene TRBJ1-1; maybe TRBD1 (5 bases). Germline loops: CDR1 MNHEY, CDR2 SVGAGI. The germline V and J ends were trimmed by 4 bases and 10 bases, with 13 bases remaining between them. The CDR3 loop spans 12 amino acids. This chain's CDR3 is CASSSLGRGAFF. The CDR3 nucleotides read TGTGCCAGCAGTTCCCTGGGGAGGGGAGCTTTCTTT.

The chain combines TRBV20-1 with TRBJ2-7, with TRBD1 identical over 8 bases. V shed 6 bases and J 4 bases; nucleotides not matched to a gene: 14. The CDR3 is 15 amino acids. Germline CDR1 DFQATT, CDR2 SNEGSKA (reference sequence). The CDR3 DNA is TGCAGTGCCGTCGACAGGGGCGAAGTCCCGTACGAGCAGTACTTC. This translates into CSAVDRGEVPYEQYF.

The chain has TRBV9 and TRBJ2-3; D may be TRBD2 (7 bases). The germline V gene has CDR1 SGDLS and CDR2 YYNGEE. V lost 4 bases and J lost 4, with 13 bases in between. The CDR3 runs to 14 residues. The CDR3 DNA reads as TGTGCCAGCAGCCCCCGGGGGGCCCCAGATACGCAGTATTTT. Its protein is CASSPRGAPDTQYF.

This chain joins TRBV30 and TRBJ2-1; 9 bases align to TRBD2. Looked up from germline, CDR1 is GTSNPN and CDR2 is SVGIG (reference sequence). V lost 3 bases to trimming and J lost 0 bases; unmatched junction nucleotides: 15. The CDR3 runs 19 residues. The DNA for the CDR3 is TGTGCCTGGAGACGTTGGGGGCTAGCGGGGACCCGCTCCTACAATGAGCAGTTCTTC. Protein product: CAWRRWGLAGTRSYNEQFF.

The V call is TRBV20-1, the J call TRBJ1-1; D gene uncertain. This CDR3 comprises 15 residues. Germline assignment: CDR1 DFQATT and CDR2 SNEGSKA (reference sequence). The V gene lost 4 bases and the J gene lost 5 bases, with 20 bases spanning the gap. The CDR3 nucleotides read TGCAGTGCTACTTCCCCTGAGCCTGGTCGAACTGAAGCTTTCTTT. Translating gives CSATSPEPGRTEAFF.

This clonotype appeared a single time. The chain combines TRBV4-2 with TRBJ1-1; D gene unclear. The CDR3 extends over 15 amino acids. CDR1 and CDR2 (germline): LGHNA, YNFKEQ. V was trimmed by 0 bases and J by 3 bases, leaving 11 bases between them. The CDR3 loop reads CASSQDPRPHTEAFF. CDR3 in DNA: TGTGCCAGCAGCCAAGACCCTAGGCCCCACACTGAAGCTTTCTTT.

V is TRBV15 and J is TRBJ2-1; D may be TRBD2 (6 bases). This CDR3 is 19 amino acids long. CDR1 is LNHNV and CDR2 is YYDKDF in the germline V gene (reference sequence). The ends were cut back, 5 bases at V and 1 base at J, with 24 bases in the middle. CDR3: CATSPKGVARRGSYNEQFF. The CDR3 DNA is TGTGCCACCAGCCCTAAAGGCGTCGCGAGGAGGGGATCCTACAATGAGCAGTTCTTC.

This clonotype has only one observation. The chain combines TRBV30 with TRBJ1-1; no clear D. V gave up 3 bases and J gave up 11 bases, with 16 bases separating them. The CDR3 runs to 12 residues. Germline CDR1 reads GTSNPN; CDR2 reads SVGIG (reference sequence). The CDR3, as DNA: TGTGCCTGGAGCCCAGGATCAACTAACGCTTTCTTT. Translation: CAWSPGSTNAFF. Together with reference TRBV30 and TRBJ1-1, the CDR3 gives the full variable domain: SQTIHQWPATLVQPVGSPLSLECTVEGTSNPNLYWYRQAAGRGLQLLFYSVGIGQISSEVPQNLSASRPQDRQFILSSKKLLLSDSGFYLCAWSPGSTNAFFGQGTRLTVV.

This chain joins TRBV20-1 and TRBJ2-3; D is perhaps TRBD2 (6 bases). The CDR3 is 14 residues long. Per germline, CDR1 DFQATT and CDR2 SNEGSKA (reference sequence). Trimming shortened V by 5 bases and J by 2 bases, and 14 bases separated the two germline ends. The CDR3 region has the DNA TGCAGTGCTTCAGCGGGCCGGACCACAGATACGCAGTATTTT. This gives the protein CSASAGRTTDTQYF.

The chain couples TRBV2 to TRBJ1-5; D gene uncertain. Germline V CDR1 and CDR2: SNHLY, FYNNEI. With 7 bases removed from V and 5 bases from J, the gap between germline ends came to 15 bases. This CDR3 is built from 14 residues. CDR3 bases: TGTGCCAGCACCCCGAGGGTAAAGGATCAGCCCCAGCATTTT. Translated: CASTPRVKDQPQHF.

The CDR3 here is CASSPQAGADGELFF. CDR3 DNA: TGCGCCAGCAGCCCGCAGGCGGGTGCGGACGGGGAGCTGTTTTTT. The rearrangement links TRBV4-3 to TRBJ2-2; TRBD2 is a possible D gene (5 bases). V was trimmed by 4 bases and J by 7 bases, leaving 16 bases between them. This CDR3 region has 15 residues. Germline CDR1 and CDR2: LGHNA and YSLEER.

V gene TRBV6-6 combines with J gene TRBJ2-7; D is undetermined. This CDR3 has 13 amino acids. The V end lost 7 bases, the J end lost 2 bases, and 12 bases lay between the germline ends. CDR1 MNHNY and CDR2 SVGAGI come from the germline V gene (reference sequence). CDR3: CASMETTAYEQYF. The CDR3 region has the DNA TGTGCCAGCATGGAGACAACCGCCTACGAGCAGTACTTC.

V is TRBV2 and J is TRBJ1-2, with D maybe TRBD1 (5 bases). V dropped 2 bases and J dropped 8 bases, with 9 bases sitting between them. CDR3 length equals 12 residues. CDR1 and CDR2 (germline): SNHLY, FYNNEI. The CDR3 coding sequence is TGTGCCAGCAGTGAACAACGACAGGGCTACACCTTC. Translated, it gives CASSEQRQGYTF.

The J gene is TRBJ1-1, the V gene TRBV27; TRBD1 agrees at 7 bases. Germline lookup yields CDR1 MNHEY and CDR2 SMNVEV (reference sequence). CDR3 length equals 15 residues. After removal of 7 bases from V and 2 bases from J, the junction contained 10 bases not matched to a gene. The CDR3 sequence: CASMARDRINTEAFF. CDR3 in DNA: TGTGCCAGCATGGCCCGGGACAGAATAAACACTGAAGCTTTCTTT.